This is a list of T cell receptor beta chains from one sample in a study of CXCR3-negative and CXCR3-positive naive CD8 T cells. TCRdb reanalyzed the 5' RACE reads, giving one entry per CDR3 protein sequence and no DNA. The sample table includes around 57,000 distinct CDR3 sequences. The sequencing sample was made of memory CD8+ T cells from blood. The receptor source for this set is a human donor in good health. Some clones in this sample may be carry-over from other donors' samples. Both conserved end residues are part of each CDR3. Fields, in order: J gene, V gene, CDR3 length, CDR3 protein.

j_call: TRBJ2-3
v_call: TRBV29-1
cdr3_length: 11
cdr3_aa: CSVGPTDTQYF

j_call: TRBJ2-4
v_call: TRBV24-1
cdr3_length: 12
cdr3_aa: CATSDSRNIQYF

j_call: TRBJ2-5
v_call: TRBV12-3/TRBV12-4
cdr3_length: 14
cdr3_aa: CASSIPGEEETQYF

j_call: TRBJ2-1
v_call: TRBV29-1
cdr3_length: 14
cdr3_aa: CSVDMVGLAGEQFF

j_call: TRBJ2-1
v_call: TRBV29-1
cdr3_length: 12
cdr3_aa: CSVDWDYNEQFF

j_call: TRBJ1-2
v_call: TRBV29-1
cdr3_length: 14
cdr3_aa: CSVEIQEPNYGYTF

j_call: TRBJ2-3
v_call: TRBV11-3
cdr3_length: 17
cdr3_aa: CASSLSLAGAHTDTQYF

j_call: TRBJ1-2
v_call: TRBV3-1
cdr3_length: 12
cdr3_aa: CASSLQGEDYTF

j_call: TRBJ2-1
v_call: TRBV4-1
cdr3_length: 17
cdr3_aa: CASSQEGLPLWGNEQFF

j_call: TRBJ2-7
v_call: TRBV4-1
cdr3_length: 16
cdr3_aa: CASSQVTETSFYEQYF

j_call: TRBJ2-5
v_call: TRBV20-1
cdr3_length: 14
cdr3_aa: CSARDRGAQETQYF

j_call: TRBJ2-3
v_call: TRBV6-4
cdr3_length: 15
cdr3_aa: CASSDSTGGPDTQYF

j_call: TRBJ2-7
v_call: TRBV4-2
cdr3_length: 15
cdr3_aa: CASSTTSGSSYEQYF

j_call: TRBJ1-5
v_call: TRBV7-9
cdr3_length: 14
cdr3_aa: CASSAQGPNQPQHF

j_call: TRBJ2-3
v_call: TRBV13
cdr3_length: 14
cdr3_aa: CASSFGQGADTQYF

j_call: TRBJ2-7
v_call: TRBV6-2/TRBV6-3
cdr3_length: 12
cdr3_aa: CASSSPRYEQYF

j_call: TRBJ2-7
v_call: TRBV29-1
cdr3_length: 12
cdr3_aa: CSVEDPVGAQYF

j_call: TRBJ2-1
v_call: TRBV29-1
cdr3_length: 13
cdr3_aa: CSVFNLSYNEQFF

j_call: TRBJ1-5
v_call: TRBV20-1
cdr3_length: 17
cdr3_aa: CSARDHEGLRRNQPQHF

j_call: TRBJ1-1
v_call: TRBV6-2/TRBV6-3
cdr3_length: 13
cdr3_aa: CASSYGVGPEAFF

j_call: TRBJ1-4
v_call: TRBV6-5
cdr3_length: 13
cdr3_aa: CASSYGVIEKLFF

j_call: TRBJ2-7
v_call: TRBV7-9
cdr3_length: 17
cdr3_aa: CASSWRVAGELSYEQYF

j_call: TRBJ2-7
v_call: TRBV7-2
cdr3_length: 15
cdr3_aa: CASSPNWDPGYEQYF

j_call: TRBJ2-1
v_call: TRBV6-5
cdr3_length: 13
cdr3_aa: CASSYATSNEQFF

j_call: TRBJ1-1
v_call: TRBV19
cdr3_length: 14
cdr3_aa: CASSIRGGQAEAFF

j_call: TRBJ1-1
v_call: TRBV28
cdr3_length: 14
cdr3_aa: CASSRRIYGTEAFF

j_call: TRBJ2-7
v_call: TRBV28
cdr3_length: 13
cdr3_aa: CASSFRGVYEQYF

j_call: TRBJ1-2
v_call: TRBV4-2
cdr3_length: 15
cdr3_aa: CASSQDNLGQYGYTF

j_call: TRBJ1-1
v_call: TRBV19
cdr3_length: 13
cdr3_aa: CASSIQGLTEAFF

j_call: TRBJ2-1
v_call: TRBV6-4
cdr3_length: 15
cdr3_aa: CASSEGQGGGNEQFF

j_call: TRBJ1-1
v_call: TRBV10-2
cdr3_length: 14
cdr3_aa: CASNEPGGDTEAFF

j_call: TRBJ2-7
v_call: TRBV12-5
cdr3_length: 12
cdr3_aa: CASSLGYYEQYF

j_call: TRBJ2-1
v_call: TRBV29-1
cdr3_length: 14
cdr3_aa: CSAEGGRDYNEQFF

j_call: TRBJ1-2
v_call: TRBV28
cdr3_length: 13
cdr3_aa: CASSPKDHYGYTF

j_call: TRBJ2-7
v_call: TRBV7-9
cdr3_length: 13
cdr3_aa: CASSPWTDDEQYF

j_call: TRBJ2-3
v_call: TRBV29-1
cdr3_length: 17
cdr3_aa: CSVEGAGLDSNTDTQYF

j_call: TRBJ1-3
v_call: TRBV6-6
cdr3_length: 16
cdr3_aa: CASSYLLEFSGNTIYF

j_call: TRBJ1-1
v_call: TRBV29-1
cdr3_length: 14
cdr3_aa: CSVFPTGLNTEAFF

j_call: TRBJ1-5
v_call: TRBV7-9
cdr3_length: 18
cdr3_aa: CASSLVDWGQGSSQPQHF

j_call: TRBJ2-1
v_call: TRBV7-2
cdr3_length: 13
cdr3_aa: CASSNRWHNEQFF

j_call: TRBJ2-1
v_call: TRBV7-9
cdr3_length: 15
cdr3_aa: CASRLSRGRVNEQFF

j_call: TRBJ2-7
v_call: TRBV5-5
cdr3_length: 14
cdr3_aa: CASSFGQGEYEQYF

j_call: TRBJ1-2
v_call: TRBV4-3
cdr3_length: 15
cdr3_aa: CASSQARGSLYGYTF

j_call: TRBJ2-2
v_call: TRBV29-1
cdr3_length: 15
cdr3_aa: CSVQGGVGPTGELFF

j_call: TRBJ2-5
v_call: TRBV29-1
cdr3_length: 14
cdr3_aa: CSVVETGWGETQYF

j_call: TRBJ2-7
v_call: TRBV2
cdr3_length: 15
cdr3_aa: CASKWYSSGDYEQYF

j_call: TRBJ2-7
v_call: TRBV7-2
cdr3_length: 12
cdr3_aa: CASSGAFGEQYF

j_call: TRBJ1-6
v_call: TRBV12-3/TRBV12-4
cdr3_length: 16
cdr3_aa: CASSSFGQGNNSPLHF

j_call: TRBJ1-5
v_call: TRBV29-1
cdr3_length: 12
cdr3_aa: CSAGDSNQPQHF

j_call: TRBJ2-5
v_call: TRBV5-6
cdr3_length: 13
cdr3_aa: CASSPGGVETQYF

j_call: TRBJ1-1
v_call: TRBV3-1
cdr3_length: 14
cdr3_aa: CASSQDTMNTEAFF

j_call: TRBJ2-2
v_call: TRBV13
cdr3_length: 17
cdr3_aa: CASSLARGQSNTGELFF

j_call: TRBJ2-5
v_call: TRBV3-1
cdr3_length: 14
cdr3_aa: CASSQDSSLETQYF

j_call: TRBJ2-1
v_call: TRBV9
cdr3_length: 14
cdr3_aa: CASSVGVSYNEQFF

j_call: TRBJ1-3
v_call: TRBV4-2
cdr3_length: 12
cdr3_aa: CASSQDGNTIYF

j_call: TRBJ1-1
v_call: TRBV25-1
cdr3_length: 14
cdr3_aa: CASSGRGAGTEAFF

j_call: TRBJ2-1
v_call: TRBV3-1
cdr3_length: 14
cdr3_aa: CASSNGGNWNEQFF

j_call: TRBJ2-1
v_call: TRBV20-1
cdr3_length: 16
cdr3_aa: CSARDISGQTFNEQFF

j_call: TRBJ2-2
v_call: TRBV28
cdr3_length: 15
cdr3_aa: CASSFRGPRGGELFF

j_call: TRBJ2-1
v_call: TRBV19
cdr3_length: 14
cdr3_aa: CASSILKFGGEQFF